This is a list of T cell receptor beta chains from one sample in a study of blood T cell repertoires in COVID-19. TCRdb's copy holds only in-frame clones and misses some; the assay was immunoSEQ multiplex PCR. This sample has a few hundred thousand clones, with 85% to 90% found just once. Sequencing was performed on peripheral blood. The receptor source for this set is a man in his 60s with acute or convalescent COVID-19. The CDR3 runs from the conserved cysteine through the conserved F or W. D genes are given only for firm matches. The listing skips clone size in some rows; elsewhere it reads once, few, many or a size class.

d_gene	v_gene	j_gene	abundance	CDR3aa	CDR3nt
-	TRBV15	TRBJ2-5	-	CATSTRAGRETQYF	TGTGCCACCAGCACCCGTGCGGGGAGAGAGACCCAGTACTTC
-	TRBV7-8	TRBJ2-3	-	CASSLAGGPADTQYF	TGTGCCAGCAGCTTAGCGGGGGGGCCGGCAGATACGCAGTATTTT
-	TRBV6-5	TRBJ2-1	-	CASSYSTDRRNEQFF	TGTGCCAGCAGTTACTCGACCGACAGGCGCAATGAGCAGTTCTTC
TRBD2	TRBV7-2	TRBJ2-5	-	CASSSPTRGAGKTQYF	TGTGCCAGCAGCTCCCCTACGCGGGGGGCAGGAAAGACCCAGTACTTC
-	TRBV4-1	TRBJ2-2	-	CASSPVAVGTGELFF	TGCGCCAGCAGCCCCGTAGCGGTTGGCACCGGGGAGCTGTTTTTT
TRBD2	TRBV11-2	TRBJ2-2	-	CASSESGVVWAGELFF	TGTGCCAGCTCCGAAAGCGGGGTCGTCTGGGCCGGGGAGCTGTTTTTT
-	TRBV30	TRBJ2-7	-	CAWSVSGYEQYF	TGTGCCTGGAGTGTATCAGGCTACGAGCAGTACTTC
-	TRBV5-1	TRBJ1-1	-	CASSAGIEAFF	TGCGCCAGCAGCGCAGGTATTGAAGCTTTCTTT
TRBD1	TRBV5-6	TRBJ1-5	once	CASSWGQVGNQPQHF	TGTGCCAGCAGTTGGGGACAGGTTGGGAATCAGCCCCAGCATTTT
-	TRBV7-9	TRBJ2-3	-	CASSFNRESGTDTQYF	TGTGCCAGCAGCTTCAACAGGGAGAGCGGCACAGATACGCAGTATTTT
TRBD1	TRBV5-4	TRBJ1-6	-	CASSLTPGQLLNNSPLHF	TGTGCCAGCAGCCTCACGCCGGGACAGCTCTTAAATAATTCACCCCTCCACTTT
-	TRBV9	TRBJ2-1	once	CASSLTENEQFF	TGTGCCAGCAGCTTAACGGAGAATGAGCAGTTCTTC
-	TRBV20-1	TRBJ1-2	-	CSASPGGSTGSGYTF	TGCAGTGCTAGTCCCGGGGGGTCTACGGGGTCTGGCTACACCTTC
-	TRBV2	TRBJ1-5	-	CASSEGWAAGSSNQPQHF	TGTGCCAGCAGTGAAGGTTGGGCGGCGGGGTCTAGCAATCAGCCCCAGCATTTT
TRBD1	TRBV5-6	TRBJ2-7	-	CASLRTGGGEQYF	TGTGCCAGCCTCAGAACAGGGGGCGGTGAGCAGTACTTC
TRBD1	TRBV7-6	TRBJ2-7	-	CASSPRQGSYEQYF	TGTGCCAGCAGCCCCAGACAGGGATCCTACGAGCAGTACTTC
TRBD1	TRBV11-2	TRBJ2-3	-	CASSLTPTRGITDTQYF	TGTGCCAGCAGCTTAACCCCGACCAGGGGGATCACAGATACGCAGTATTTT